This T cell receptor (beta chain) was retrieved from a study of regulatory T cells in long-lasting Graves disease. Library construction for TCR beta used iRepertoire HTBI primers and Arm-PCR of CDR3 regions. One entry per CDR3 protein results from TCRdb running MiXCR on the multiplex PCR reads. The profile shows roughly 500,000 distinct CDR3 sequences, under 25% of them singletons. This CDR3 comprises 16 residues. CDR1 is LGHNA and CDR2 is YSLEER in the germline V gene. V was shortened by 0 bases and J by 2 bases, with 8 bases between the two germline ends. Time point denoted: persistent/refractory GD, antithyroid drugs over 5 years with positive TRAb. From PBMCs, RNA was extracted and then used to make the TCR library.

The chain joins TRBV4-3 to TRBJ1-6; D gene ambiguous. The source is a female donor with Graves disease. The sample in question was peripheral blood mononuclear cells (PBMCs), obtained when the disease was refractory, from a patient treated with antithyroid drugs. DNA of the CDR3: TGCGCCAGCAGCCAAGATTTGCCAGCCTATAATTCACCCCTCCACTTT. Protein sequence: CASSQDLPAYNSPLHF.